Reported below is one T cell receptor beta chain. This entry belongs to a study of blood T cell repertoires in COVID-19. Produced via immunoSEQ multiplex PCR; TCRdb's table is partial and in-frame only. The sample contains around 57,000 clones, almost 90% of which appear only once. Germline CDR1 is LGHNA and CDR2 is YNFKEQ. This CDR3 is built from 16 residues. Trimming at V came to 0 bases and at J to 4 bases, leaving 5 bases not matched to a gene. This TCR was recovered from a woman older than 75 with active COVID-19. The sequenced sample was peripheral blood. The chain has TRBV4-2 and TRBJ2-1, with TRBD2 matching over 8 bases. CDR3 nucleotide sequence: TGTGCCAGCAGCCAAGAAGGGACTAGAGGGTACAATGAGCAGTTCTTC. As protein: CASSQEGTRGYNEQFF.